Given below is one T cell receptor (beta chain) in context. CDR3 length: 15 residues. Trimming stripped 2 bases from V and 7 bases from J, with 15 bases between. Germline values: CDR1 MNHEY, CDR2 SVGEGT. The data were taken from a study of T-cell reconstitution after alpha-beta-depleted transplantation in children. Library preparation (for TCRbeta) was performed with unique molecular identifiers. TCRdb analysed the PCR reads with MiXCR anew, one entry per CDR3 protein. This sample has under 450,000 distinct CDR3 sequences; 13% occur once, and the top ten carry 4.3%. This specimen consisted of PBMCs, obtained from the stem cell graft. The V call is TRBV6-2 or TRBV6-3, the J call TRBJ1-5; D gene unclear. The clonotype comes from a human donor who donated a stem cell graft to a child with Fanconi anemia. CDR3 sequence reads: CASSYVFMGKQPQHF. CDR3 DNA: TGTGCCAGCAGTTACGTATTCATGGGAAAGCAGCCCCAGCATTTT.